This TCR beta chain came from a study of blood T cells in healthy people across ages. This clonotype has just a few counts. Combining a sample-barcoded 5' primer with a J-beta primer mix, a second PCR ran for roughly 7 to 12 cycles. Each CDR3 protein gets one entry after TCRdb re-called the 5' RACE reads with MiXCR. The table lists 1.8 million or so distinct CDR3 sequences, roughly two fifths of them singletons. The sample was blood. This receptor was obtained from a human donor in good health.

For the CDR3, the DNA is TGTGCCAGCAGACCTCCCGACAGCAAAGCGGGGGACTATCCTGGGGCCAACGTCCTGACTTTC. The encoded protein is CASRPPDSKAGDYPGANVLTF. The V and J genes are TRBV12-3 or TRBV12-4 and TRBJ2-6; 8 nucleotides line up with TRBD2. Trimming removed 6 bases from V and 2 bases from J; junction bases left unmatched: 21. This CDR3 has 21 amino acids.